These T cell receptor beta chains were read from a single sample in a study of blood T cell repertoires in COVID-19. TCRdb's copy holds only in-frame clones and misses some; the assay was immunoSEQ multiplex PCR. Of nearly 90,000 clones listed, about 91% are singletons. Sample: peripheral blood. The receptors were sampled from a man in his 60s with acute or convalescent COVID-19. The CDR3 runs from the conserved cysteine through the conserved F or W. Fields, in order: clone size, D gene, V gene, J gene, CDR3 protein, CDR3 DNA. The D gene is left open where the match is weak. Clone size is shown for a subset of rows, as once, few, many or a class of expanded clone.

>once|TRBD1|TRBV29-1|TRBJ1-2
CSGRTGVGYTF
TGCAGCGGGCGGACAGGGGTTGGCTACACCTTC
>-|-|TRBV6-1|TRBJ1-2
CASSEPLGQGNYGYTF
TGTGCCAGCAGTGAACCCCTGGGGCAGGGAAACTATGGCTACACCTTC
>-|TRBD1|TRBV3-1/TRBV3-2|TRBJ1-2
CASSQGGGSTGIGYTF
TGTGCCAGCAGCCAAGGGGGTGGGTCGACAGGGATCGGCTACACCTTC
>-|-|TRBV6-1|TRBJ2-7
CASSEQTLSYEQYF
TGTGCCAGCAGTGAACAGACACTCTCCTACGAGCAGTACTTC
>once|TRBD2|TRBV9|TRBJ2-1
CASSDRAGAGSYNEQFF
TGTGCCAGCAGCGACCGAGCGGGAGCCGGGTCCTACAATGAGCAGTTCTTC
>-|-|TRBV19|TRBJ2-5
CASSRSLVMETQYF
TGTGCCAGTAGCCGATCACTGGTCATGGAGACCCAGTACTTC
>-|-|TRBV7-3|TRBJ2-7
CASSSTRGSEQYF
TGTGCCAGCAGCTCCACTCGGGGGAGCGAGCAGTACTTC
>-|-|TRBV2|TRBJ2-6
CASTRQEPSGANVLTF
TGTGCCAGCACCCGACAGGAGCCCTCTGGGGCCAACGTCCTGACTTTC
>-|-|TRBV18|TRBJ1-2
CASSPGENFYGYTF
TGTGCCAGCTCACCAGGGGAGAACTTCTATGGCTACACCTTC
>-|-|TRBV6-5|TRBJ2-2
CASSVNRAGELFF
TGTGCCAGCAGCGTTAACAGGGCCGGGGAGCTGTTTTTT
>-|TRBD1|TRBV5-8|TRBJ1-2
CASSGRTGPASYGYTF
TGTGCCAGCAGCGGGAGGACAGGGCCGGCTTCTTATGGCTACACCTTC
>-|-|TRBV6-2/TRBV6-3|TRBJ2-3
CASSTGFIDTQYF
TGTGCCAGCAGCACAGGGTTTATTGATACGCAGTATTTT
>-|-|TRBV7-8|TRBJ2-1
CASSFVAVLHNEQFF
TGTGCCAGCAGCTTCGTAGCGGTCTTACACAATGAGCAGTTCTTC
>-|-|TRBV30|TRBJ1-1
CAWSGQVNTEAFF
TGTGCCTGGAGTGGACAGGTGAACACTGAAGCTTTCTTT
>-|-|TRBV30|TRBJ2-1
CAWSVRTGTEGFF
TGTGCCTGGAGTGTAAGGACCGGGACTGAGGGGTTCTTC
>-|-|TRBV18|TRBJ1-2
CASSSNQGLANYGYTF
TGTGCCAGCTCATCCAACCAGGGGTTAGCTAACTATGGCTACACCTTC
>-|-|TRBV7-9|TRBJ1-2
CASSFAAQYGYTF
TGTGCCAGCAGCTTCGCGGCCCAATATGGCTACACCTTC
>-|TRBD1|TRBV24-1|TRBJ2-3
CATSSGQLHTDTQYF
TGTGCCACCAGTTCGGGACAGTTACACACAGATACGCAGTATTTT
>-|TRBD1|TRBV10-2|TRBJ1-4
CASSELRLTGATNEKLFF
TGCGCCAGCAGTGAGCTAAGACTAACAGGGGCAACTAATGAAAAACTGTTTTTT
>-|-|TRBV7-9|TRBJ2-5
CASSHELGTQETQYF
TGTGCCAGCAGCCACGAGTTGGGCACACAAGAGACCCAGTACTTC
>-|-|TRBV29-1|TRBJ2-3
CSVEIGGAPDTQYF
TGCAGCGTTGAAATTGGGGGGGCACCAGATACGCAGTATTTT
>-|TRBD2|TRBV18|TRBJ2-1
CASHETAGTSGEQFF
TGTGCCAGCCATGAGACGGCCGGGACTAGCGGCGAGCAGTTCTTC
>-|-|TRBV19|TRBJ2-1
CASSIDHGGTLNEQFF
TGTGCCAGTAGTATAGATCACGGGGGAACCTTAAATGAGCAGTTCTTC
>-|-|TRBV28|TRBJ1-3
CASPPPGSGNTIYF
TGTGCCAGCCCGCCCCCGGGCTCTGGAAACACCATATATTTT
>-|-|TRBV19|TRBJ1-1
CASSTSGPTEAFF
TGTGCCAGTAGTACCTCAGGGCCCACTGAAGCTTTCTTT
>-|-|TRBV25-1|TRBJ2-5
CASGALQGQETQYF
TGTGCCAGCGGGGCTCTACAGGGCCAAGAGACCCAGTACTTC
>-|TRBD1|TRBV2|TRBJ1-5
CASSLEGAGSNQPQHF
TGTGCCAGCAGTCTCGAGGGGGCAGGCAGCAATCAGCCCCAGCATTTT
>once|TRBD2|TRBV5-1|TRBJ2-1
CASSVLSGGAYNEQFF
TGCGCCAGCAGCGTACTGAGCGGGGGGGCCTACAATGAGCAGTTCTTC
>-|TRBD2|TRBV7-8|TRBJ2-7
CASSLDPGLAAAWGYEQYF
TGTGCCAGCAGCTTAGATCCGGGACTAGCGGCCGCTTGGGGCTACGAGCAGTACTTC
>-|-|TRBV24-1|TRBJ1-5
CATSGTGNQPQHF
TGTGCCACCAGTGGGACAGGCAATCAGCCCCAGCATTTT
>-|-|TRBV5-4|TRBJ1-6
CASSLGGSPLHF
TGTGCCAGCAGCTTAGGGGGTTCACCCCTCCACTTT
>-|TRBD1|TRBV28|TRBJ1-1
CASRGQGPEAFF
TGTGCCAGCAGGGGACAGGGCCCTGAAGCTTTCTTT
>once|-|TRBV19|TRBJ1-4
CASTLGASEKLFF
TGTGCCAGTACCCTGGGGGCCAGTGAAAAACTGTTTTTT
>once|TRBD2|TRBV5-1|TRBJ2-3
CASSRSGASTDTQYF
TGCGCCAGCAGTCGTAGCGGGGCTAGCACAGATACGCAGTATTTT
>-|-|TRBV12-3/TRBV12-4|TRBJ2-2
CASSLNRAGELFF
TGTGCCAGCAGTTTAAACCGGGCCGGGGAGCTGTTTTTT
>-|-|TRBV12-3/TRBV12-4|TRBJ1-2
CASSFGRGGYTF
TGTGCCAGCAGTTTTGGTCGGGGTGGCTACACCTTC
>-|-|TRBV6-5|TRBJ2-1
CASTLGGGYNEQFF
TGTGCCAGCACTTTGGGAGGGGGTTACAATGAGCAGTTCTTC
>-|-|TRBV7-2|TRBJ2-7
CASSLSASSYEQYF
TGTGCCAGCAGCTTAAGCGCAAGCTCCTACGAGCAGTACTTC
>few|-|TRBV11-2|TRBJ1-2
CASSFGGAAILNYGYTF
TGTGCCAGCAGCTTTGGGGGGGCAGCGATCCTTAACTATGGCTACACCTTC
>-|-|TRBV30|TRBJ1-3
CAWSVLAGNTIYF
TGTGCCTGGAGTGTACTTGCTGGAAACACCATATATTTT
>-|-|TRBV18|TRBJ2-7
CASSPGGEQYF
TGTGCCAGCTCACCCGGGGGCGAGCAGTACTTC
>few|-|TRBV7-7|TRBJ2-2
CASSLAAGLSAGELFF
TGTGCCAGCAGCTTAGCGGCAGGGCTGAGCGCCGGGGAGCTGTTTTTT
>-|TRBD1|TRBV4-1|TRBJ2-7
CASGNRGDEQYF
TGCGCCAGCGGAAACAGGGGGGACGAGCAGTACTTC
>-|-|TRBV5-1|TRBJ1-4
CASSLDRVSEKLFF
TGCGCCAGCAGCTTGGACAGGGTTTCTGAAAAACTGTTTTTT
>-|TRBD1|TRBV5-1|TRBJ1-1
CASSPFGQGSTEAFF
TGCGCCAGCAGCCCCTTTGGACAGGGAAGCACTGAAGCTTTCTTT
>few|TRBD2|TRBV19|TRBJ2-2
CASRGTSGRGWDGELFF
TGTGCCAGTAGAGGGACTAGCGGGAGAGGTTGGGACGGGGAGCTGTTTTTT
>-|-|TRBV27|TRBJ1-5
CASSNRKLGAWDQPQHF
TGTGCCAGCAGTAACAGAAAACTGGGGGCCTGGGATCAGCCCCAGCATTTT
>-|TRBD2|TRBV19|TRBJ2-3
CASSPERLAGTTDTQYF
TGTGCCAGTAGTCCCGAGAGACTAGCGGGGACAACAGATACGCAGTATTTT
>-|-|TRBV5-1|TRBJ1-2
CASSLGGYGYTF
TGCGCCAGCAGCTTGGGCGGATATGGCTACACCTTC
>-|TRBD2|TRBV3-1/TRBV3-2|TRBJ2-1
CASSQDYRGTSAGLAPYNEQFF
TGTGCCAGCAGCCAAGATTATAGGGGCACTTCCGCTGGACTAGCGCCTTACAATGAGCAGTTCTTC
>-|-|TRBV5-1|TRBJ2-2
CASMEDTGELFF
TGCGCCAGCATGGAGGACACCGGGGAGCTGTTTTTT
>few|-|TRBV11-2|TRBJ2-6
CASSFFGANVLTF
TGTGCCAGCAGCTTCTTTGGGGCCAACGTCCTGACTTTC
>-|TRBD1|TRBV5-1|TRBJ2-3
CASSKDRVFRTDTQYF
TGCGCCAGCAGCAAGGACAGGGTATTTAGAACAGATACGCAGTATTTT
>-|-|TRBV21-1|TRBJ2-7
CASSKERSGVLYEQYF
TGTGCCAGCAGCAAAGAGAGAAGCGGGGTACTCTACGAGCAGTACTTC
>-|-|TRBV9|TRBJ1-3
CASSVLGGQSSSGNTIYF
TGTGCCAGCAGCGTATTGGGGGGGCAGTCCAGCTCTGGAAACACCATATATTTT
>-|TRBD1|TRBV29-1|TRBJ1-1
CSVETGTGRTEAFF
TGCAGCGTTGAGACCGGGACAGGGAGGACTGAAGCTTTCTTT
>-|TRBD1|TRBV6-6|TRBJ1-6
CASSYDPRQGSPLHF
TGTGCCAGCAGTTATGACCCCCGACAGGGGTCACCCCTCCACTTT
>once|-|TRBV19|TRBJ2-7
CASSSGFEQYF
TGTGCCAGTAGTTCTGGCTTCGAGCAGTACTTC
>-|-|TRBV7-3|TRBJ2-3
CASSPYTDTQYF
TGTGCCAGCAGCCCTTACACAGATACGCAGTATTTT
>-|-|TRBV6-1|TRBJ2-2
CASSEFLSSQRGTINTGELFF
TGTGCCAGCAGTGAATTTCTTTCCTCACAACGCGGGACCATAAACACCGGGGAGCTGTTTTTT